This TCR beta chain was documented in a study of cytomegalovirus exposure and HLA in healthy donors. Study-level findings and limits: Common viral pathogens seemed, in a later analysis, to connect with several of the most significant clusters. Most of the TCR beta V segments (in an earlier analysis) were productive either about 90% or about 30% of the time. A later analysis found TCR association rates differed by HLA locus, highest for DRB1 and lowest for HLA-C.

A multiplex PCR was run with 60 Vbeta primers and 13 Jbeta primers. Clones were sequenced by immunoSEQ multiplex PCR, and TCRdb holds only the in-frame ones, with some missing. The sample gives 150,000 to 250,000 clones, 85% of which show up once; over 2% is in the top ten. This clone was counted a single time. Its cognate antigen is unknown. V shed 5 bases and J shed 4 bases, with 11 bases lying between them. The germline gives CDR1 SGHAT, CDR2 FQNNGV. This CDR3 contains 13 residues. V usage is TRBV11-2 and J usage is TRBJ1-1, with a weak D call TRBD1 (5 bases). Sample: PBMCs. The sequence derives from a woman in her forties or fifties in good health and CMV-seronegative. The CDR3 loop is CASSQPGGTEAFF. The CDR3 DNA is TGTGCCAGCAGCCAACCCGGGGGCACTGAAGCTTTCTTT.